The sequence of this T cell receptor beta chain was determined in a study of T cell responses to AZD1222 COVID-19 vaccine. Germline loops: CDR1 SEHNR, CDR2 FQNEAQ (reference sequence). The CDR3 loop spans 16 amino acids. The V and J ends lost 5 bases and 0 bases respectively, with 16 bases between them. TCRdb's table, derived via immunoSEQ multiplex PCR, lists solely in-frame clones and lacks some. This sample has about 130,000 clones, with about 94% found just once. This clone was detected only once. The antigen is not known. Study conclusions and caveats: Reportedly, close to half of spike-specific TCRs are directed against unmutated variant regions. Most donors were white British and more were female, and clonal diversity was possibly underestimated. Baseline seropositives among AZD1222 recipients totaled only 5 to 7. Dominant CD4 TCR responses targeted spike regions 160-218 and 743-854.

This TCR was sampled from an adult in good health. The J gene is TRBJ1-2, the V gene TRBV7-9; possibly TRBD1 for D (5 bases). The sequenced sample was peripheral blood, obtained on day 0 of AZD1222 vaccination. The CDR3 region is CASSPPFREPNYGYTF. CDR3 coding DNA: TGTGCCAGCAGCCCCCCCTTCAGGGAACCTAACTATGGCTACACCTTC.